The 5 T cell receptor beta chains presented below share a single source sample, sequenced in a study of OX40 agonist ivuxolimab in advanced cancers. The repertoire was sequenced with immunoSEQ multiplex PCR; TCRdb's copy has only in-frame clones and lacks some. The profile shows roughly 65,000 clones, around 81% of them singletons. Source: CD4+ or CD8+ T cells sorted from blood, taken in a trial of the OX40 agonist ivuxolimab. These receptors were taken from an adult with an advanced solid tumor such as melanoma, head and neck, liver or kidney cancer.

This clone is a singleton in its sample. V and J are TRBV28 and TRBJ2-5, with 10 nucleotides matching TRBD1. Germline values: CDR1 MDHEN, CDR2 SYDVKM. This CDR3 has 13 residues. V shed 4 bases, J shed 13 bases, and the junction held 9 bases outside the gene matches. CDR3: CASSSGQGPLGYF. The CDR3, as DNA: TGTGCCAGCAGTTCGGGACAGGGGCCACTCGGGTACTTC.

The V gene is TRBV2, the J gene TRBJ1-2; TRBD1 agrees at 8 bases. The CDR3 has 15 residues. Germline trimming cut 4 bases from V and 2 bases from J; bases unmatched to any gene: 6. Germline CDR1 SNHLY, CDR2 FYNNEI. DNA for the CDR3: TGTGCCAGCAGTGTCTTAGGACAGGGAAACTATGGCTACACCTTC. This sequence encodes CASSVLGQGNYGYTF.

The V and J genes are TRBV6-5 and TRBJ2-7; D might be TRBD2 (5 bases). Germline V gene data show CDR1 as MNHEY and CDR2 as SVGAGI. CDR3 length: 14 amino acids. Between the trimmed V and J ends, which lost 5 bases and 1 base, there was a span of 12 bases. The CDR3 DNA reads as TGTGCCAGCAGTCGAACCGGAGGATCCTACGAGCAGTACTTC. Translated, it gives CASSRTGGSYEQYF.

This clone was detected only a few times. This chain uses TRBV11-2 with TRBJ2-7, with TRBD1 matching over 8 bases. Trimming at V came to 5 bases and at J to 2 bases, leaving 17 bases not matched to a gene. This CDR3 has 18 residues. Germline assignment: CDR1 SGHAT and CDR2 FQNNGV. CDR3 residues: CASSPISRRGRNPYEQYF. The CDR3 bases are TGTGCCAGCAGCCCTATTAGTCGCAGGGGGCGCAATCCCTACGAGCAGTACTTC.

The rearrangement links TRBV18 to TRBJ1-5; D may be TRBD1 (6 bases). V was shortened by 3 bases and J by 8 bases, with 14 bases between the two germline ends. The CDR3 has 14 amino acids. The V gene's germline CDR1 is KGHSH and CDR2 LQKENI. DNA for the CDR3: TGTGCCAGCTCACCTACTCACAGGGTTGAGCCCCAGCATTTT. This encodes CASSPTHRVEPQHF.